Described below is a single T cell receptor (beta chain) sequence and its context. This sample is drawn from a study of T cell changes during pregnancy in multiple sclerosis. Assay used: immunoSEQ multiplex PCR; TCRdb lists only in-frame clones, some missing. There are about 70,000 clones in the sample; about nine tenths occur only once, and under 0.3% lies in the top ten. Per germline, CDR1 LGHNA and CDR2 YNFKEQ. The CDR3 length is 14 residues. Germline trimming cut 5 bases from V and 5 bases from J; bases unmatched to any gene: 8. The chain employs TRBV4-2 and TRBJ1-1, with 7 positions matching TRBD1. The receptor was derived from a female donor with multiple sclerosis, enrolled in a pregnancy study. The sample was CD4+ T cells from peripheral blood mononuclear cells, taken after pregnancy. The CDR3 loop reads CASSAGTVGTEAFF. CDR3 DNA: TGTGCCAGCAGCGCCGGGACAGTTGGTACTGAAGCTTTCTTT.